The next 9 T cell receptor beta chains were all read from a single sample in a study of OX40 agonist ivuxolimab in advanced cancers. Clones were sequenced by immunoSEQ multiplex PCR, and TCRdb holds only the in-frame ones, with some missing. The sample lists about 60,000 clones; roughly four fifths were seen once. The sequencing used CD4+ or CD8+ T cells sorted from blood, collected in a trial of the OX40 agonist ivuxolimab. The receptors originated from an adult with an advanced solid tumor such as melanoma, head and neck, liver or kidney cancer.

This clone was counted only a few times. The chain uses TRBV18 and TRBJ1-4; 9 bases line up with TRBD1. In germline, CDR1 is KGHSH, CDR2 LQKENI. V was clipped by 3 bases and J by 5 bases; unmatched bases: 7. The CDR3 sequence is 16 residues long. In DNA, the CDR3 is TGTGCCAGCTCACCCCTCCCGGGACAGGGCAATGAAAAACTGTTTTTT. Its protein product is CASSPLPGQGNEKLFF.

The chain is built from TRBV6-1 and TRBJ1-1; D remains unclear. The CDR3 sequence is 12 residues long. Trimming removed 8 bases from V and 2 bases from J, with 9 bases in between. The germline CDR1 and CDR2 sequences are MNHNS and SASEGT. The DNA for the CDR3 is TGTGCCAGCGCTGAGGACAACACTGAAGCTTTCTTT. Protein sequence: CASAEDNTEAFF.

The chain joins TRBV29-1 to TRBJ2-2; 12 nucleotides agree with TRBD2. V shed 5 bases, J shed 3 bases, and the junction held 7 bases outside the gene matches. CDR1 and CDR2 (germline): SQVTM, ANQGSEA. CDR3 length: 16 amino acids. Here the CDR3 reads CSVSRTSGTDTGELFF. DNA of the CDR3: TGCAGCGTTTCTAGGACTAGCGGGACGGACACCGGGGAGCTGTTTTTT.

CDR3 sequence reads: CASSSLAGVSNEQFF. The CDR3 nucleotides read TGTGCCAGCAGCTCCCTAGCGGGAGTTAGCAATGAGCAGTTCTTC. V is TRBV7-6 and J is TRBJ2-1; 10 bases fit TRBD2. The length of the CDR3 is 15 residues. V lost 4 bases and J lost 6; bases outside the gene matches: 6. The germline V gene encodes CDR1 SGHVS and CDR2 FNYEAQ.

V usage is TRBV7-3 and J usage is TRBJ2-1, with D possibly matching TRBD2 (6 bases). Germline lookup yields CDR1 SGHTA and CDR2 FQGTGA. This CDR3 is built from 15 residues. V lost 2 bases, J lost 2 bases, and 10 bases lay in between. The CDR3 DNA is TGTGCCAGCAGCTTAGCGAGCGGGCCCTACAATGAGCAGTTCTTC. This codes for CASSLASGPYNEQFF.

The chain links TRBV11-2 to TRBJ2-1; tentative D call: TRBD1 (6 bases). V was pared by 3 bases and J by 5 bases, with 8 bases between. Germline V CDR1 and CDR2: SGHAT, FQNNGV. The CDR3 is 13 residues long. This chain's CDR3 is CASSFDRHNEQFF. In DNA form, the CDR3 reads TGTGCCAGCAGCTTTGACAGGCACAATGAGCAGTTCTTC.

The J gene is TRBJ1-1, the V gene TRBV28; D not resolved. Per the germline V gene, CDR1 is MDHEN and CDR2 is SYDVKM. This CDR3 spans 15 amino acids. V was clipped by 2 bases and J by 0 bases, with 10 bases between them. CDR3 amino acids: CASSLILQMNTEAFF. CDR3 nucleotides: TGTGCCAGCAGTTTAATTCTCCAGATGAACACTGAAGCTTTCTTT.

This clone has a handful of counts. The chain has TRBV5-6 and TRBJ1-5, with D hard to call. The CDR3 runs 15 residues. V was shortened by 4 bases and J by 0 bases, with 11 bases between the two germline ends. CDR1 is SGHDT and CDR2 is YYEEEE in the germline V gene. CDR3 amino acids: CASSQMDLSNQPQHF. The CDR3 DNA reads TGTGCCAGCAGCCAGATGGACCTTAGCAATCAGCCCCAGCATTTT.

The chain couples TRBV7-2 to TRBJ2-1; 13 bases are a match to TRBD2. CDR3 length: 15 amino acids. V was pared by 3 bases and J by 5 bases, with 1 base of the junction left unmatched. From germline, CDR1 is SGHTA and CDR2 FQGNSA. The CDR3 sequence: CASSFGLAGDNEQFF. For the CDR3, the DNA is TGTGCCAGCAGCTTCGGACTAGCGGGGGACAATGAGCAGTTCTTC.